This is a list of T cell receptor beta chains from one sample in a study of CD8+CD57+ T cells in acquired aplastic anemia. TCRdb reprocessed the reads with MiXCR, giving one entry per CDR3 protein. This sample has about 160,000 distinct CDR3 sequences, with around 48% found just once. Sequencing was done on a sample of sorted CD4+, CD8+, or CD8+CD57+ T cells (not recorded which) from PBMCs. These TCRs come from a human donor with aplastic anemia. CDR3s include the opening cysteine and the closing phenylalanine or tryptophan. The D gene is left open where the match is weak. Clone size is stated in some rows and not others, as once, few, many or a class when expanded.

J gene | CDR3 length | D gene | clone size | V gene | CDR3 DNA | CDR3 protein
TRBJ2-5 | 14 | NA | NA | TRBV15 | TGTGCCACCAGCAGAGGAGGACAGCAAGAGACCCAGTACTTC | CATSRGGQQETQYF
TRBJ2-5 | 12 | NA | NA | TRBV29-1 | TGCAGCGTTGCAGCTCGAGGGGAGACCCAGTACTTC | CSVAARGETQYF
TRBJ2-7 | 13 | TRBD1 | NA | TRBV29-1 | TGCAGCGGCGCCGGGACAGACTATTACGAGCAGTACTTC | CSGAGTDYYEQYF
TRBJ2-3 | 17 | TRBD2 | NA | TRBV6-2/TRBV6-3 | TGTGCCAGCAGTTCTTTCCTCGGGGCGGGAGGTTCCGATACGCAGTATTTT | CASSSFLGAGGSDTQYF
TRBJ1-1 | 12 | NA | many | TRBV29-1 | TGCAGCGTTGAACCGACAGGTCCTGAAGCTTTCTTT | CSVEPTGPEAFF
TRBJ1-1 | 13 | NA | many | TRBV7-9 | TGTGCCAGCAGCTTATTAGGGAACACTGAAGCTTTCTTT | CASSLLGNTEAFF
TRBJ1-3 | 16 | NA | NA | TRBV15 | TGTGCCACCAGCAGAGATGTCACCAGCTCTGGAAACACCATATATTTT | CATSRDVTSSGNTIYF
TRBJ1-6 | 14 | NA | NA | TRBV2 | TGTGCCAGCACCGAGATGGGGGTAAATTCACCCCTCCACTTT | CASTEMGVNSPLHF
TRBJ1-1 | 18 | TRBD1 | NA | TRBV6-1 | TGTGCCAGCAGTCAACTGGATGAGGGGACAGGGATGAACACTGAAGCTTTCTTT | CASSQLDEGTGMNTEAFF
TRBJ2-1 | 13 | NA | NA | TRBV10-3 | TGTGCCACCTCCGTCAGGGGCGCCAATGAGCAGTTCTTC | CATSVRGANEQFF
TRBJ2-1 | 15 | TRBD1 | NA | TRBV30 | TGTGCCTGGAGTGGGACAGGCGGCTGGTACAATGAGCAGTTCTTC | CAWSGTGGWYNEQFF
TRBJ2-1 | 16 | TRBD2 | NA | TRBV20-1 | TGCAGTGCTAGAGATCCCCTAGCGGGGGGGCCGAATGAGCAGTTCTTC | CSARDPLAGGPNEQFF
TRBJ1-3 | 14 | NA | NA | TRBV10-3 | TGTGCCATCAGTGCGGGGCAGGGTTGGGACACCATATATTTT | CAISAGQGWDTIYF
TRBJ1-5 | 14 | TRBD1 | NA | TRBV12-3/TRBV12-4 | TGTGCCAGCAGTCAACGACAGGGGGAACAGCCCCAGCATTTT | CASSQRQGEQPQHF
TRBJ1-5 | 13 | NA | NA | TRBV20-1 | TGCAGTGCCGCGCCAGGGTACAATCAGCCCCAGCATTTT | CSAAPGYNQPQHF
TRBJ2-1 | 12 | NA | many | TRBV9 | TGTGCCAGCAGCGTCGATAACAATGAGCAGTTCTTC | CASSVDNNEQFF
TRBJ1-2 | 13 | NA | NA | TRBV15 | TGTGCCACCAGCAGTTCGAGGGCCGGAGGCTACACCTTC | CATSSSRAGGYTF
TRBJ2-3 | 15 | TRBD2 | NA | TRBV11-2 | TGTGCCAGCAGCTTAGATAGCGGGGGCACAGATACGCAGTATTTT | CASSLDSGGTDTQYF
TRBJ2-5 | 15 | TRBD2 | NA | TRBV10-2 | TGTGCCAGCAGTTCGGGACTAGCGGGAGGAGAGACCCAGTACTTC | CASSSGLAGGETQYF
TRBJ2-1 | 14 | NA | NA | TRBV19 | TGTGCCAGTAATCCGCGCCCGGGGCGCGATGAGCAGTTCTTC | CASNPRPGRDEQFF
TRBJ2-7 | 14 | NA | many | TRBV11-2 | TGTGCCAGCAGCTTAGTGGCGGTGGCCTACGAGCAGTACTTC | CASSLVAVAYEQYF
TRBJ2-3 | 12 | NA | NA | TRBV10-3 | TGTGCCAGCAGGATCATGGGAGGTGAGCAGTATTTT | CASRIMGGEQYF
TRBJ2-7 | 15 | TRBD2 | many | TRBV6-2/TRBV6-3 | TGTGCCAGCAGTTACTCGACTAGCGGGAGTTACGAGCAGTACTTC | CASSYSTSGSYEQYF
TRBJ2-1 | 13 | NA | once | TRBV24-1 | TGTGCCACCAGTGATGTGGGCGGCAGTGAGCAGTTCTTC | CATSDVGGSEQFF
TRBJ2-7 | 14 | NA | NA | TRBV24-1 | TGTGCCACCAGCGGAAGGCAGGGTGGGTACGAGCAGTACTTC | CATSGRQGGYEQYF
TRBJ2-3 | 12 | NA | NA | TRBV24-1 | TGTGCCACCCAAAGCAGCACAGATACGCAGTATTTT | CATQSSTDTQYF
TRBJ2-5 | 13 | TRBD2 | NA | TRBV7-9 | TGTGCCAGCAGCTTCATAGCGGGGGAGACCCAGTACTTC | CASSFIAGETQYF
TRBJ2-6 | 15 | TRBD1 | NA | TRBV7-9 | TGTGCCAGCAGCTCGACAGGGTATGGGGCCAACGTCCTGACTTTC | CASSSTGYGANVLTF
TRBJ1-1 | 14 | NA | NA | TRBV29-1 | TGCAGCGTTGAGGGGATTGGAGGGGCCACTGAAGCTTTCTTT | CSVEGIGGATEAFF
TRBJ1-5 | 14 | NA | NA | TRBV7-6 | TGTGCCAGCAGCTTAGGGTCAGGGGAGCAGCCCCAGCATTTT | CASSLGSGEQPQHF
TRBJ1-1 | 11 | NA | many | TRBV29-1 | TGCAGCGTTGATCGAGGGACTGAAGCTTTCTTT | CSVDRGTEAFF
TRBJ1-3 | 17 | TRBD1 | many | TRBV9 | TGTGCCAGCAGCGCTGGAGCAGGGGGCTATCCTGGAAACACCATATATTTT | CASSAGAGGYPGNTIYF
TRBJ2-2 | 12 | NA | many | TRBV11-3 | TGTGCCACCCAGGGAGGCACCGGGGAGCTGTTTTTT | CATQGGTGELFF
TRBJ1-1 | 15 | NA | NA | TRBV10-3 | TGTGCCATCAGTCAAGGGACGGTACTGAACACTGAAGCTTTCTTT | CAISQGTVLNTEAFF
TRBJ1-4 | 16 | NA | NA | TRBV7-6 | TGTGCCAGCAGCTTAGGAACGGCCGGAACTAATGAAAAACTGTTTTTT | CASSLGTAGTNEKLFF
TRBJ1-1 | 14 | NA | few | TRBV7-9 | TGTGCCAGCAGCCGGGGGTCTGTGGGCACTGAAGCCTTCTTT | CASSRGSVGTEAFF
TRBJ2-7 | 15 | NA | NA | TRBV9 | TGTGCCAGCGGAGGAGCGCAGACTAGATCCTACGAGCAGTACTTC | CASGGAQTRSYEQYF
TRBJ1-6 | 15 | TRBD1 | NA | TRBV12-3/TRBV12-4 | TGTGCCAGCAGACCAGGGACAGTAAGGAATTCACCCCTCCACTTT | CASRPGTVRNSPLHF
TRBJ2-1 | 13 | TRBD2 | NA | TRBV6-1 | TGTGCCAGCGGTAGCGGGAGGTACAATGAGCGGTTCTTC | CASGSGRYNERFF
TRBJ1-2 | 14 | NA | few | TRBV15 | TGTGCCACCAGCAGAGGGACAGCGACAGATGGCTACACCTTC | CATSRGTATDGYTF
TRBJ2-3 | 17 | NA | NA | TRBV7-8 | TGTGCCAGCAGCTTAGCGGTCACAGGGTTGGAAACAGATACGCAGTATTTT | CASSLAVTGLETDTQYF
TRBJ2-1 | 16 | NA | NA | TRBV24-1 | TGTGCCACCAGTGAGGAGGGGACTCGCTCCTACAATGAGCAGTTCTTC | CATSEEGTRSYNEQFF
TRBJ2-1 | 12 | NA | NA | TRBV19 | TGTGCCAGTAGTATAGTGGGTCTTGAGCAGTTCTTC | CASSIVGLEQFF
TRBJ2-7 | 13 | NA | NA | TRBV5-1 | TGCGCCAGCAGCTTCGGGTCGGCGAACGAGCAGTACTTC | CASSFGSANEQYF
TRBJ1-5 | 14 | NA | few | TRBV28 | TGTGCCAGCATGGGGCGGGACGGCAATCAGCCCCAGCATTTT | CASMGRDGNQPQHF
TRBJ2-2 | 14 | NA | NA | TRBV14 | TGTGCCTGCAGCGGAAGACGGAACACCGGGGAGCTGTTTTTT | CACSGRRNTGELFF
TRBJ1-2 | 12 | NA | NA | TRBV12-3/TRBV12-4 | TGTGCCAGCAGTGGACAGAACTATGGCTACACCTTC | CASSGQNYGYTF
TRBJ2-1 | 17 | TRBD2 | few | TRBV27 | TGTGCCAGCAGCTATATTTATGAGCGGGGCGGGGAGAATGAGCAGTTCTTC | CASSYIYERGGENEQFF
TRBJ2-7 | 12 | NA | NA | TRBV19 | TGTGCCAGTAGTATCCCCCCATACGAGCAGTACTTC | CASSIPPYEQYF
TRBJ1-1 | 13 | TRBD1 | many | TRBV20-1 | TGCAGTGCTAGAGAGGGACAGCGAATTGAAGCTTTCTTT | CSAREGQRIEAFF
TRBJ1-5 | 15 | NA | NA | TRBV24-1 | TGTGCCACCAGTGAAAGGCGTAATAGCAATCAGCCCCAGCATTTT | CATSERRNSNQPQHF
TRBJ2-2 | 15 | NA | NA | TRBV2 | TGTGCCAGCAGTGTTAGGACAGTGCTTGATGGGGAGCTGTTTTTT | CASSVRTVLDGELFF
TRBJ2-5 | 14 | NA | once | TRBV2 | TGTGCCAGCAGGGGGGGTCAGTACCAAGAGACCCAGTACTTC | CASRGGQYQETQYF